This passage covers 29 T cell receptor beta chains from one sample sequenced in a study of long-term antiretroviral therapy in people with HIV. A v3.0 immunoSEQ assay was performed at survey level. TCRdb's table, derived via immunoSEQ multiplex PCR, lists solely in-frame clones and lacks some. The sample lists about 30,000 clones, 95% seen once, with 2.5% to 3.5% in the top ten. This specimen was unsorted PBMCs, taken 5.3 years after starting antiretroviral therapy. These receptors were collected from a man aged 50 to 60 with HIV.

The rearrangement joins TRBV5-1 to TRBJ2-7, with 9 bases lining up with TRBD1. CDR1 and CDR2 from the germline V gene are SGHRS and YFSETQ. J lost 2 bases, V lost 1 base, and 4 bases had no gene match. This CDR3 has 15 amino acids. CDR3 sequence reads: CASSLQTGGPYEQYF. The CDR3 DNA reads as TGCGCCAGCAGCTTGCAGACAGGGGGGCCCTACGAGCAGTACTTC.

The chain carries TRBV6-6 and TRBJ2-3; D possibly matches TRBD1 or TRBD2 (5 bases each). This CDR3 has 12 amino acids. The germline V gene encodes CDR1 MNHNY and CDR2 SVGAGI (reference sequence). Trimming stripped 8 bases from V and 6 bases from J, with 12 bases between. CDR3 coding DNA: TGTGCCAGCGCGCAGGGAGCGGATACGCAGTATTTT. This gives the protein CASAQGADTQYF.

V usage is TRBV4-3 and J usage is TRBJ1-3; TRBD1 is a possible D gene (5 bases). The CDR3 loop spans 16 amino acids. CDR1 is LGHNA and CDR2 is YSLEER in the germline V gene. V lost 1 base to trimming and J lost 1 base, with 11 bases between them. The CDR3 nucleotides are TGCGCCAGCAGCCAAGGGGCAGGGAATTCTGGAAACACCATATATTTT. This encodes CASSQGAGNSGNTIYF.

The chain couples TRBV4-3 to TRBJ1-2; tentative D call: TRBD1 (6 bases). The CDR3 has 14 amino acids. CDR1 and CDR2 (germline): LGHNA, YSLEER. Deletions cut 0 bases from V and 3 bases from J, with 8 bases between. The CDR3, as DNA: TGCGCCAGCAGCCAAGAGCAGGGGTACTATGGCTACACCTTC. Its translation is CASSQEQGYYGYTF.

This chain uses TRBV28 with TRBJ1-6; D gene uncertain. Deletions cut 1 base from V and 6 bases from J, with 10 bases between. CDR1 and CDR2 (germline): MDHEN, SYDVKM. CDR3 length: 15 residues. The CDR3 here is CASSLSGPSNSPLHF. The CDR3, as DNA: TGTGCCAGCAGTTTATCTGGGCCGAGTAATTCACCCCTCCACTTT.

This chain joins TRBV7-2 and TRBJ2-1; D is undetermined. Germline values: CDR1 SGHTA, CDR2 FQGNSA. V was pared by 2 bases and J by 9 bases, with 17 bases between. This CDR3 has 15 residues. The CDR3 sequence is CASSLNLAYISEQFF. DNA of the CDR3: TGTGCCAGCAGCTTAAATCTGGCCTACATAAGTGAGCAGTTCTTC.

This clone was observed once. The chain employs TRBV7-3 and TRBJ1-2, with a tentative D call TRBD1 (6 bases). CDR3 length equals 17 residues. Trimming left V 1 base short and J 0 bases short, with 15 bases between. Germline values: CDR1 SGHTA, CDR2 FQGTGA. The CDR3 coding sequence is TGTGCCAGCAGCTTAATTTCGGGACAACGAGCTAACTATGGCTACACCTTC. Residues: CASSLISGQRANYGYTF.

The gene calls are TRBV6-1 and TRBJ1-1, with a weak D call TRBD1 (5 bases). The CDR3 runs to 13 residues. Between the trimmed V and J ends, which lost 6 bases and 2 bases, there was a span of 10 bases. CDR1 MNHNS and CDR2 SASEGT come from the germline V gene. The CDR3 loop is CASRTELNTEAFF. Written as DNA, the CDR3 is TGTGCCAGCAGGACAGAGCTTAACACTGAAGCTTTCTTT.

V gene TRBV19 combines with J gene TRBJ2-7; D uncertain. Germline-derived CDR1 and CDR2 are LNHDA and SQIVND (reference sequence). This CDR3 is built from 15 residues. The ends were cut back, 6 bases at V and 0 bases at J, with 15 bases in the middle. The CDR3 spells CASSEVAVSSYEQYF. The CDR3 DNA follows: TGTGCCAGTAGCGAAGTGGCAGTCAGCTCCTACGAGCAGTACTTC.

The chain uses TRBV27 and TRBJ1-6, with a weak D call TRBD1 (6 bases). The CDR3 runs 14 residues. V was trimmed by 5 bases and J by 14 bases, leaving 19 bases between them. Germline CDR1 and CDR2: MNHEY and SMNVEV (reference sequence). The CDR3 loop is CASSEQGTRWTLHF. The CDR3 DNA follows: TGTGCCAGCAGTGAACAGGGTACTAGGTGGACCCTCCACTTT.

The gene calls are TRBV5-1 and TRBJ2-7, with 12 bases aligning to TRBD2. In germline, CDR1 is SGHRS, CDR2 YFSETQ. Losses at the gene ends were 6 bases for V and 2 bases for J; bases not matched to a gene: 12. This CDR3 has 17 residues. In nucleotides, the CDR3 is TGCGCCAGCACCGACATGACTAGCGGGGGTGTTGCCTACGAGCAGTACTTC. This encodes CASTDMTSGGVAYEQYF. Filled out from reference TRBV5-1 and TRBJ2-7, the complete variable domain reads KAGVTQTPRYLIKTRGQQVTLSCSPISGHRSVSWYQQTPGQGLQFLFEYFSETQRNKGNFPGRFSGRQFSNSRSEMNVSTLELGDSALYLCASTDMTSGGVAYEQYFGPGTRLTVT.

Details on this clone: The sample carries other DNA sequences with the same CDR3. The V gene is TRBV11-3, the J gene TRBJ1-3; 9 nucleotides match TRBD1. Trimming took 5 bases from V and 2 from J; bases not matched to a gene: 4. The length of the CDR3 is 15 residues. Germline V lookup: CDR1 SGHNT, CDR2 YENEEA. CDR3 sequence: CASSPGQGPGNTIYF. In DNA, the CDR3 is TGTGCCAGCAGCCCGGGACAGGGTCCTGGAAACACCATATATTTT.

The DNA of the CDR3 is TGCGCCAGCAGCCAAGTCGGGCAGAAGCAGTACTTC. This sequence encodes CASSQVGQKQYF. This sequence joins TRBV4-1 and TRBJ2-5; no clear D gene. From germline, CDR1 is MGHRA and CDR2 YSYEKL. The CDR3 contains 12 residues. V lost 1 base and J 11 bases, leaving 11 bases between the germline ends.

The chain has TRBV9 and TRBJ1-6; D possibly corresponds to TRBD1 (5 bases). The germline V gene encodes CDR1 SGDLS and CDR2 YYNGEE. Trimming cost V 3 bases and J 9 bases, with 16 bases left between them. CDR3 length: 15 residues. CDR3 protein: CASSAGHGAGSPLHF. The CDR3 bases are TGTGCCAGCAGCGCCGGACACGGGGCGGGTTCACCCCTCCACTTT.

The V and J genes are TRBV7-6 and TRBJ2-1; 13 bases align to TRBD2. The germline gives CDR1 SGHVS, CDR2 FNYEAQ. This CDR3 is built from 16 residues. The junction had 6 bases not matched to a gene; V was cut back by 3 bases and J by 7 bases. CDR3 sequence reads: CASSLRTSGGRNEQFF. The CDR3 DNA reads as TGTGCCAGCAGCTTGAGGACTAGCGGGGGAAGGAATGAGCAGTTCTTC.

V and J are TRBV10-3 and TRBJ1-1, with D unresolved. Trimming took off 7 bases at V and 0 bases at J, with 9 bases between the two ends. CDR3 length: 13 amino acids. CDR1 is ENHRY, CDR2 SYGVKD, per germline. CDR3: CAIKGNLNTEAFF. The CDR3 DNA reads TGTGCCATCAAGGGCAACCTGAACACTGAAGCTTTCTTT.

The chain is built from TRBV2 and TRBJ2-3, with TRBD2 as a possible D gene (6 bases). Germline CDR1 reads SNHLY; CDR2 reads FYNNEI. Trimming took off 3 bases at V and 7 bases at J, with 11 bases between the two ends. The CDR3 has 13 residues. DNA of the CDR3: TGTGCCAGCAGTGAGGAGGGCGTGTATACGCAGTATTTT. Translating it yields CASSEEGVYTQYF.

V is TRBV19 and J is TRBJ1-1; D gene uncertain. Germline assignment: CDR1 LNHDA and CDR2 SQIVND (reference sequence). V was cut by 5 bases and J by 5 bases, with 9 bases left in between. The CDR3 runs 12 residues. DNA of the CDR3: TGTGCCAGTAGTTATGACAAAACTGAAGCTTTCTTT. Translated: CASSYDKTEAFF.

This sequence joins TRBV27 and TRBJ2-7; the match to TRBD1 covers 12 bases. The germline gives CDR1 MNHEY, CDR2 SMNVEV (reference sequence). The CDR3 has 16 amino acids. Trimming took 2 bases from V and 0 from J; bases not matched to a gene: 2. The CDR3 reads CASSLGTGGGSYEQYF. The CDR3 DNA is TGTGCCAGCAGTTTAGGGACAGGGGGCGGCTCCTACGAGCAGTACTTC.

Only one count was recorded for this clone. The CDR3 DNA follows: TGTGCCAGCAGTTTAACTGGGGCCGGGGGAAAACTGTTTTTT. The encoded protein is CASSLTGAGGKLFF. The chain uses TRBV27 and TRBJ1-4, with D perhaps matching TRBD1 (5 bases). V dropped 2 bases and J dropped 10 bases, with 14 bases sitting between them. This CDR3 spans 14 amino acids. Germline assignment: CDR1 MNHEY and CDR2 SMNVEV (reference sequence).

The CDR3 bases are TGTGCCAGCAGTTCGATGGGAGAGACTGAAGCTTTCTTT. Protein product: CASSSMGETEAFF. V and J are TRBV27 and TRBJ1-1; D unclear. The CDR3 is 13 amino acids. The V gene lost 4 bases and the J gene lost 5 bases, with 11 bases spanning the gap. Germline V gene data show CDR1 as MNHEY and CDR2 as SMNVEV (reference sequence).

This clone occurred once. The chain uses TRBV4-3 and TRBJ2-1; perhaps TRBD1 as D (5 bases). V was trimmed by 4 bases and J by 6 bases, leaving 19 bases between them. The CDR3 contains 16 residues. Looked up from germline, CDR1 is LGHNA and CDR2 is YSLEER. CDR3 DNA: TGCGCCAGCAGCCCAGATCAGGGCGCAAATGCCAATGAGCAGTTCTTC. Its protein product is CASSPDQGANANEQFF.

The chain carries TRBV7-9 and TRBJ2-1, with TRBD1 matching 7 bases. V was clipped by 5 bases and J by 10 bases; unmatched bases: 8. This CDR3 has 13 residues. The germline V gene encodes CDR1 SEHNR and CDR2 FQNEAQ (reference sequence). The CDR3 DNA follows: TGTGCCAGCAGCCCCGACAGGGTCTTGGAGCAGTTCTTC. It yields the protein CASSPDRVLEQFF. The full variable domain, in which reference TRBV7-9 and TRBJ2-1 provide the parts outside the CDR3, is DTGVSQNPRHKITKRGQNVTFRCDPISEHNRLYWYRQTLGQGPEFLTYFQNEAQLEKSRLLSDRFSAERPKGSFSTLEIQRTEQGDSAMYLCASSPDRVLEQFFGPGTRLTVL.

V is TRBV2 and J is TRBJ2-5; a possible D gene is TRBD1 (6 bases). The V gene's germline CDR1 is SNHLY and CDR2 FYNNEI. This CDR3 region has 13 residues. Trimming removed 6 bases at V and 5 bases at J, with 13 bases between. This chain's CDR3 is CASRPTGTETQYF. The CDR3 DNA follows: TGTGCCAGCAGGCCCACAGGGACGGAGACCCAGTACTTC.

The CDR3 sequence: CASGEKGGVISDTQYF. CDR3 coding DNA: TGTGCCAGCGGCGAAAAGGGAGGGGTTATATCGGATACGCAGTATTTT. The V gene is TRBV25-1, the J gene TRBJ2-3; 7 bases agree with TRBD2. Germline CDR1 MGHDK, CDR2 SYGVNS. V dropped 8 bases and J dropped 6; count of bases not matched to a gene: 17. CDR3 length: 16 amino acids. The full variable domain, in which reference TRBV25-1 and TRBJ2-3 provide the parts outside the CDR3, is EADIYQTPRYLVIGTGKKITLECSQTMGHDKMYWYQQDPGMELHLIHYSYGVNSTEKGDLSSESTVSRIRTEHFPLTLESARPSHTSQYLCASGEKGGVISDTQYFGPGTRLTVL.

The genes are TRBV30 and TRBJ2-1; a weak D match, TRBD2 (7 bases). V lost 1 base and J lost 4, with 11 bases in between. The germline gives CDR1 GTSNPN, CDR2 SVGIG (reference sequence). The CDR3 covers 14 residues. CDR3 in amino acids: CAWSEGGVYNEQFF. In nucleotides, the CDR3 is TGTGCCTGGAGTGAGGGGGGGGTGTACAATGAGCAGTTCTTC.

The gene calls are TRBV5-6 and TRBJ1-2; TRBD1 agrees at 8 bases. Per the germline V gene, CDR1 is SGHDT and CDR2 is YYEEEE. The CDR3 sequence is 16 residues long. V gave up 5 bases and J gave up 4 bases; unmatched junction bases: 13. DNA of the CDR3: TGTGCCAGCAGACCTACAGACAGGGGACCCGCCTATGGCTACACCTTC. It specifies CASRPTDRGPAYGYTF. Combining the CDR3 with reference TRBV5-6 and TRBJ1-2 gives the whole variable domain DAGVTQSPTHLIKTRGQQVTLRCSPKSGHDTVSWYQQALGQGPQFIFQYYEEEERQRGNFPDRFSGHQFPNYSSELNVNALLLGDSALYLCASRPTDRGPAYGYTFGSGTRLTVV.

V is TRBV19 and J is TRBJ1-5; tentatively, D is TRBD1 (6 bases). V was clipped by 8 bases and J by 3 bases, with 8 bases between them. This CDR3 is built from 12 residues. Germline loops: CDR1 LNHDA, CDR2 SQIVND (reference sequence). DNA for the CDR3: TGTGCCAGTCAGGGGACCAATCAGCCCCAGCATTTT. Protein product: CASQGTNQPQHF. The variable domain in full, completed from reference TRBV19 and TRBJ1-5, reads DGGITQSPKYLFRKEGQNVTLSCEQNLNHDAMYWYRQDPGQGLRLIYYSQIVNDFQKGDIAEGYSVSREKKESFPLTVTSAQKNPTAFYLCASQGTNQPQHFGDGTRLSIL.

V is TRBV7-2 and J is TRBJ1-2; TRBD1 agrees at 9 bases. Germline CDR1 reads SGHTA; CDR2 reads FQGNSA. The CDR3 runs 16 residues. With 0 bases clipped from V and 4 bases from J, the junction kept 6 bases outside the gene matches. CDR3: CASSLARTGETYGYTF. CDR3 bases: TGTGCCAGCAGCTTAGCGAGGACAGGGGAGACCTATGGCTACACCTTC.